This T cell receptor (beta chain) is from a study of technical replicates of blood from several donors. This table comes from immunoSEQ multiplex PCR, and its TCRdb copy is limited to in-frame clones, with some not included. The table shows 60,000 to 90,000 clones, with around 97% occurring only once. The receptor comes from a human donor in good health. Sequencing was performed on T cells isolated from PBMCs.

The CDR3 here is CASSIDIQGPQPQHF. The CDR3 nucleotides are TGTGCCAGTAGTATAGACATACAGGGACCCCAGCCCCAGCATTTT. V gene TRBV19 combines with J gene TRBJ1-5; TRBD1 might be the D (6 bases). The V end was cut by 0 bases, the J end by 7 bases, with 13 bases between. The V gene's germline CDR1 is LNHDA and CDR2 SQIVND (reference sequence). The CDR3 sequence is 15 residues long.